These T cell receptor beta chains were read from a single sample in a study of neurological immune-mediated disorders. TCRdb passed the 5' RACE reads through MiXCR, listing each CDR3 protein once. The top ten hold about 2.2% of the sample, which has around 70,000 distinct CDR3 sequences, around 5% seen once. Sequenced sample: PBMCs. The receptors were gathered from a woman in her sixties or seventies with multiple sclerosis. CDR3s include the opening cysteine and the closing phenylalanine or tryptophan. The D gene is left open where the match is weak. Only part of the rows carry a size: once, few, many, or a class if the clone is expanded.

v_call	j_call	clone_size	d_call	cdr3_nt	cdr3_aa
TRBV5-1	TRBJ2-1	many	-	TGCGCCAGCAGCTTGGCCGGGAGCACCAATGAGCAGTTCTTC	CASSLAGSTNEQFF
TRBV6-2/TRBV6-3	TRBJ1-1	few	TRBD1	TGTGCCAGCAGGAGACAGGGAATGTGGACTGAAGCTTTCTTT	CASRRQGMWTEAFF
TRBV12-3/TRBV12-4	TRBJ2-1	many	-	TGTGCCAGCAGTTTTGCGGCGGGACTCTACAATGAGCAGTTCTTC	CASSFAAGLYNEQFF
TRBV7-9	TRBJ1-1	many	-	TGTGCCAGCAGCTTAGGAGGGGTTGCTGAAGCTTTCTTT	CASSLGGVAEAFF
TRBV3-1	TRBJ1-1	many	-	TGTGCCAGCAGCCAAATTACTACTAGCACTGAAGCTTTCTTT	CASSQITTSTEAFF
TRBV5-1	TRBJ1-1	many	-	TGCGCCAGCAGCTTGGGATCCGGTCGTTCGAACACTGAAGCTTTCTTT	CASSLGSGRSNTEAFF
TRBV4-2	TRBJ2-7	-	-	TGTGCCAGCAGCCAAGATAAGAACTCCCTCTACGAGCAGTACTTC	CASSQDKNSLYEQYF
TRBV12-3/TRBV12-4	TRBJ2-3	many	-	TGTGCCAGCAGTTTTTTTGGCGTCCCAGATACGCAGTATTTT	CASSFFGVPDTQYF
TRBV18	TRBJ1-3	-	-	TGTGCCAGCTCACTATGGGACATCCCCAGCTCTGGAAACACCATATATTTT	CASSLWDIPSSGNTIYF
TRBV7-2	TRBJ1-2	many	-	TGTGCCAGCAGCTTAGAGGGCGGTAACTATGGCTACACCTTC	CASSLEGGNYGYTF
TRBV20-1	TRBJ1-1	many	-	TGCAGTGCTAGAGGTCTCACCCAAGGGACTTTCTTT	CSARGLTQGTFF
TRBV12-3/TRBV12-4	TRBJ1-6	-	-	TGTGCCAGCAGTTTGGAAAGCTCCTATAATTCACCCCTCCACTTT	CASSLESSYNSPLHF
TRBV12-3/TRBV12-4	TRBJ2-3	many	-	TGTGCCAGCAGTACAGGGTTGGGGGATACGCAGTATTTT	CASSTGLGDTQYF
TRBV7-3	TRBJ2-7	many	TRBD1	TGTGCCAGCAGTCCCGGGACAGGGGGCTCCTACGAGCAGTACTTC	CASSPGTGGSYEQYF
TRBV9	TRBJ1-1	many	-	TGTGCCAGCAGCGCCGGAGGCGAAGGGGAAAAGGCTTTCTTT	CASSAGGEGEKAFF
TRBV9	TRBJ2-7	many	-	TGTGCCAGCAGCGTAAAGGACGATTCAGGGGGGCCAGCCATGTCCTACGAGCAGTACTTC	CASSVKDDSGGPAMSYEQYF
TRBV5-1	TRBJ2-7	many	-	TGCGCCAGCAGCTCCGCGACAGGTTTGCACTCCTACGAGCAGTACTTC	CASSSATGLHSYEQYF
TRBV5-4	TRBJ2-7	many	-	TGTGCCAGCAGCTTGGTTAGTGTGCGCGAGCAGTACTTC	CASSLVSVREQYF
TRBV28	TRBJ1-5	many	-	TGTGCCAGCAGTTTCAGAAGGCAAGGTTACCAGCCCCAGCATTTT	CASSFRRQGYQPQHF
TRBV20-1	TRBJ2-3	many	TRBD2	TGCAGTGCCTCGCAGCGGGAGGGGGAAGATACGCAGTATTTT	CSASQREGEDTQYF
TRBV4-1	TRBJ1-1	many	TRBD1	TGCGCCAGCAGCCAAGGGAGGGACAGGGGACGAACTGAAGCTTTCTTT	CASSQGRDRGRTEAFF
TRBV5-1	TRBJ1-2	-	TRBD1	TGCGCCAGCAGCTCGGGGACAGGGATCTATGCGGGCTACACCTTC	CASSSGTGIYAGYTF
TRBV5-1	TRBJ2-6	many	TRBD1	TGCGCCAGCAGCTTGTTAGGACAGGGGGCGCGTGGGGCCAACGTCCTGACTTTC	CASSLLGQGARGANVLTF
TRBV20-1	TRBJ1-2	many	-	TGCAGTGCTAGAGATATATTTCAGGGAAGTAAGGATGGCTACACCTTC	CSARDIFQGSKDGYTF
TRBV6-2/TRBV6-3	TRBJ2-3	many	TRBD2	TGTGCCAGCAGATCAGCGGGAGGGTTCACAGATACGCAGTATTTT	CASRSAGGFTDTQYF
TRBV4-1	TRBJ2-1	many	TRBD1	TGCGCCAGCAGCTCCCGGGACAGGGGAGTCAATGAGCAGTTCTTC	CASSSRDRGVNEQFF
TRBV7-2	TRBJ1-1	many	TRBD1	TGTGCCAGCAGCCCCCCAGGGACAGTAGGAACTGAAGCTTTCTTT	CASSPPGTVGTEAFF
TRBV4-3	TRBJ2-1	many	TRBD2	TGCGCCAGCAGCCAAGAGCCCGCTAGCGGGAGAATCAATGAGCAGTTCTTC	CASSQEPASGRINEQFF
TRBV5-1	TRBJ2-7	few	TRBD2	TGCGCCAGCAGCTTGGCCTCTAGCGCTAGCGGGATCTACGAGCAGTACTTC	CASSLASSASGIYEQYF
TRBV30	TRBJ2-2	many	-	TGTGCCTGGAGTGCCGGGAGACCCGGGGAGCTGTTTTTT	CAWSAGRPGELFF
TRBV5-1	TRBJ2-2	few	-	TGCGCCAGCAGCTTGGGGACGAGTCACACCGGGGAGCTGTTTTTT	CASSLGTSHTGELFF
TRBV5-1	TRBJ2-7	-	-	TGCGCCAGCAGCTGGTTGGGTGAGCGGACCTTATCCGCCGAGCAGTACTTC	CASSWLGERTLSAEQYF
TRBV27	TRBJ1-1	many	TRBD1	TGTGCCAGCATCAAATGGCAGGGGGCGCGGACTGAAGCTTTCTTT	CASIKWQGARTEAFF
TRBV5-1	TRBJ2-1	many	-	TGCGCCAGCAGCCAAACCAATGAGCAGTTCTTC	CASSQTNEQFF
TRBV30	TRBJ1-1	many	-	TGTGCCTGGAGTACGGAAGGCCGTCGGGCCACTGAAGCTTTCTTT	CAWSTEGRRATEAFF
TRBV12-3/TRBV12-4	TRBJ2-2	many	-	TGTGCCAGCAGGGGGGATTTGTTCGCCGGGGAGCTGTTTTTT	CASRGDLFAGELFF
TRBV12-3/TRBV12-4	TRBJ1-1	-	-	TGTGCCAGCAGTCTCGACTTGGACACCTTGAACACTGAAGCTTTCTTT	CASSLDLDTLNTEAFF
TRBV7-2	TRBJ2-2	-	-	TGTGCCAGCAGCCTGTCTACAGGGCTCACCGGGGAGCTGTTTTTT	CASSLSTGLTGELFF
TRBV29-1	TRBJ1-1	many	-	TGCAGCGTCGCGAACATGAACACTGAAGCTTTCTTT	CSVANMNTEAFF